This T cell receptor (beta chain) was captured in a study of blood T cells in healthy people across ages. General study results and limits: The long-lived group displayed more naive CD4+ cells, plus higher diversity, than the aged donors did.

Total RNA extracted from each sample amounted to at least 5.5 micrograms. The CDR3 has 14 residues. The V and J ends lost 5 bases and 7 bases, in that order; junction bases with no gene match: 5. A J-beta primer mix and a sample-barcoded 5' primer were used in a second PCR of roughly 7 to 12 cycles. Sequencing of every sample gave 2.5 million or more CDR3-containing paired-end reads. TCRdb re-called the 5' RACE reads with MiXCR, one entry per CDR3 protein. This sample carries hundreds of thousands of distinct CDR3 sequences, about 25% of them seen once, and the ten largest clones take 9.4%. This clonotype turned up a few times. What it recognizes is unknown. This same sample was also part of a study on T cells of mothers and their children. That source reports: Over five children and their three healthy Caucasian mothers were the donors.

The origin of this receptor is a boy aged 5-17 years in good health. The genes are TRBV12-3 or TRBV12-4 and TRBJ1-2; 12 nucleotides match TRBD1. Sequenced material: blood. As DNA, the CDR3 is TGTGCCAGCAGTCTGGGACAGGGGGCCGTTGGCTACACCTTC. Residues: CASSLGQGAVGYTF.